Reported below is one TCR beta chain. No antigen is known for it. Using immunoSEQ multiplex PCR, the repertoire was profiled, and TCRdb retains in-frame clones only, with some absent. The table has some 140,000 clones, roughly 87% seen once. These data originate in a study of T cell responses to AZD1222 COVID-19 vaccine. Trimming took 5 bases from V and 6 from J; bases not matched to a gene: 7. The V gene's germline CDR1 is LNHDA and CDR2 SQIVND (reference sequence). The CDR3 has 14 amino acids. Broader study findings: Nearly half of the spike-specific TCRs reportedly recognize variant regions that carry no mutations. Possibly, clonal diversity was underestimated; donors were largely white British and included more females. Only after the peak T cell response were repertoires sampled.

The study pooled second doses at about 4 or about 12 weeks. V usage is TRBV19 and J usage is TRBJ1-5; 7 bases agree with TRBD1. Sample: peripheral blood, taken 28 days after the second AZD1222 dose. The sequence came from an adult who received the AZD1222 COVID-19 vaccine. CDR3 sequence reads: CASSHRGRSQPQHF. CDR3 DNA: TGTGCCAGTAGTCACAGGGGACGGAGTCAGCCCCAGCATTTT.